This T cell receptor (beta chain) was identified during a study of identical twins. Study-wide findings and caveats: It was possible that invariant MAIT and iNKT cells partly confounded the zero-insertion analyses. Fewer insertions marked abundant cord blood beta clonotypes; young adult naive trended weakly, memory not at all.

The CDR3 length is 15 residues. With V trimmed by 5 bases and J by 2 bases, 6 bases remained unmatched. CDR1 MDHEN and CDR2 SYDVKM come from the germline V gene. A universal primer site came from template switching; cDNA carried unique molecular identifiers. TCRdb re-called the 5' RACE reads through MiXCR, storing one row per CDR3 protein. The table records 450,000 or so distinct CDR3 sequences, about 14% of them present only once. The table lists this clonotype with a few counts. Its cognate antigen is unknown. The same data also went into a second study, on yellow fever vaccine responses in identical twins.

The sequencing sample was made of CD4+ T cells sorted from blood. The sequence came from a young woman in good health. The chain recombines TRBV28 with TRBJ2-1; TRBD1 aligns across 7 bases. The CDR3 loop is CASSTGTATYNEQFF. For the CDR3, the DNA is TGTGCCAGCAGTACCGGGACAGCTACCTACAATGAGCAGTTCTTC.